Detailed here is one TCR beta chain. Its antigen is currently unknown. The CDR3 has 14 amino acids. Trimming at V came to 0 bases and at J to 2 bases, leaving 0 bases not matched to a gene. Germline CDR1 reads SGDLS; CDR2 reads YYNGEE. This record belongs to a study of radiation and T cells in renal cell carcinoma. Study-wide results and limits: From baseline, blood top tumor clonotypes peaked at 2 weeks post-radiation.

Using immunoSEQ multiplex PCR, the repertoire was profiled, and TCRdb retains in-frame clones only, with some absent. The sample contains more than 60,000 clones, 83% of which appear only once. The time point denotes: blood 4 weeks post-SBRT, at nephrectomy. Treatment indicated: 15 Gy SBRT to primary tumor, nephrectomy 4 weeks later. Nephrectomy followed 15 Gy stereotactic body radiation by 4 weeks. The chain couples TRBV9 to TRBJ2-7, with 9 bases fitting TRBD1. The sequence was obtained from a woman aged 60-75 years with renal cell carcinoma. Sequenced here: blood, sampled from a patient whose treatment included radiotherapy and nephrectomy. CDR3 nucleotides: TGTGCCAGCAGCGTAGGACAGGGGGCCTACGAGCAGTACTTC. Encoded protein: CASSVGQGAYEQYF.